The clone carrying this TCR beta chain was seen only a few times. Its cognate antigen is unknown. Germline V lookup: CDR1 GTSNPN, CDR2 SVGIG (reference sequence). Trimming shortened V by 2 bases and J by 3 bases, and 8 bases separated the two germline ends. This CDR3 is 13 amino acids long. This sample stems from a study of T cell clonotyping in hematopoietic cell transplantation. Findings of the study overall: Pathologically expanded recipient clonotypes increased progressively from day 30 to day 180 as diversity fell. No sorting was done, leaving CD4 and CD8 contributions mixed. Higher Inverse Simpson Index values in graft donor and pretransplant recipient predicted broader posttransplant TCR diversity.

Profiling relied on immunoSEQ multiplex PCR, and the TCRdb table lists in-frame clones only, not all of them. Of 5,300 or so clones listed, about 25% are singletons. The specimen was peripheral blood mononuclear cells, collected 180 days after allogeneic stem cell transplant. This TCR came from a male patient aged 40 to 50 who had an allogeneic stem cell transplant from an unrelated donor, so the T cells may come from the graft donor. Some clones in this sample may be carry-over from other donors' samples. The genes are TRBV30 and TRBJ1-5, with unresolved D. CDR3 sequence reads: CAWSKSNNQPQHF. The CDR3 nucleotides are TGTGCCTGGAGTAAGTCGAACAATCAGCCCCAGCATTTT.